A single sample gave rise to the 13 T cell receptor beta chains below, sequenced in a study of Tregs in tolerant kidney transplant recipients. The table came from immunoSEQ multiplex PCR; TCRdb's copy has only in-frame clones and leaves some out. The sample includes 85,000 to 90,000 clones, about 92% of them seen just once. The sample taken for sequencing was CD8+ T cells from blood. These receptors were collected from a human donor in good health.

The genes are TRBV6-5 and TRBJ1-1; D ambiguous. V was cut by 6 bases and J by 1 base, with 6 bases left in between. CDR1 and CDR2 from the germline V gene are MNHEY and SVGAGI. This CDR3 is built from 12 residues. The CDR3 loop is CASSPPNTEAFF. The CDR3, as DNA: TGTGCCAGCAGCCCCCCGAACACTGAAGCTTTCTTT.

The J gene is TRBJ2-5, the V gene TRBV9; tentative D call: TRBD2 (6 bases). V lost 0 bases and J 5 bases, leaving 11 bases between the germline ends. The CDR3 length is 14 residues. Germline CDR1 reads SGDLS; CDR2 reads YYNGEE. The CDR3 region is CASSVDGGVETQYF. The CDR3 bases are TGTGCCAGCAGCGTAGATGGAGGGGTTGAGACCCAGTACTTC.

V gene TRBV4-1 combines with J gene TRBJ1-2; 7 nucleotides align to TRBD1. Trimming cost V 0 bases and J 4 bases; bases outside gene matches: 8. CDR3 length: 16 residues. Germline V lookup: CDR1 MGHRA, CDR2 YSYEKL. DNA for the CDR3: TGCGCCAGCAGCCAAGAACGACAGGGCGCTAGCTATGGCTACACCTTC. This gives the protein CASSQERQGASYGYTF.

DNA of the CDR3: TGTGCCAGCAGCTTGGCCCCTAGGGAAGATACGCAGTATTTT. It translates to CASSLAPREDTQYF. The chain combines TRBV5-6 with TRBJ2-3; D gene unclear. The CDR3 totals 14 residues. The V gene's germline CDR1 is SGHDT and CDR2 YYEEEE. The V and J ends lost 0 bases and 5 bases respectively, with 10 bases between them.

The chain uses TRBV29-1 and TRBJ2-7, with TRBD2 matching over 7 bases. The CDR3 covers 13 residues. With V trimmed by 6 bases and J by 0 bases, 5 bases remained unmatched. The germline gives CDR1 SQVTM, CDR2 ANQGSEA. The chain's CDR3 is CSVASGSSYEQYF. The CDR3 nucleotides are TGCAGCGTGGCTAGCGGCAGCTCCTACGAGCAGTACTTC.

The chain links TRBV12-2 to TRBJ2-3; TRBD2, as called in the table, went unchecked against the DNA. TRBV12-2 is a pseudogene locus. The CDR3 length is 17 residues. The CDR3 region has the DNA TGTGCAAGTCGCTTAGGCCGGGGGGAGGGACCCACAGATACGCAGTATTTT. Translating gives CASRLGRGEGPTDTQYF.

This clone appeared many times. V is TRBV6-4 and J is TRBJ2-3; the match to TRBD2 covers 8 bases. V lost 3 bases and J lost 4; bases outside the gene matches: 0. This CDR3 region has 13 residues. Germline V gene data show CDR1 as MRHNA and CDR2 as SNTAGT. CDR3 nucleotide sequence: TGTGCCAGCAGTGAGCGGGAGGCAGATACGCAGTATTTT. Protein product: CASSEREADTQYF.

The genes are TRBV27 and TRBJ1-2, with TRBD1 as a possible D gene (5 bases). CDR3 length equals 13 residues. Germline loops: CDR1 MNHEY, CDR2 SMNVEV (reference sequence). V lost 2 bases, J lost 4 bases, and 8 bases lay in between. CDR3 in DNA: TGTGCCAGCAGTTTAGGGGCCTCCTATGGCTACACCTTC. Translation: CASSLGASYGYTF.

The V gene is TRBV5-1, the J gene TRBJ2-5; TRBD2 agrees at 9 bases. Per germline, CDR1 SGHRS and CDR2 YFSETQ. The CDR3 spans 16 residues. V gave up 5 bases and J gave up 2 bases; unmatched junction bases: 10. CDR3 DNA: TGCGCCAGCAGTTGGAGCGGGGGGCCTAGACAAGAGACCCAGTACTTC. Its protein product is CASSWSGGPRQETQYF.

V gene TRBV27 combines with J gene TRBJ1-1, with D unclear. Trimming took off 4 bases at V and 1 base at J, with 7 bases between the two ends. This CDR3 spans 13 amino acids. CDR1 MNHEY and CDR2 SMNVEV come from the germline V gene (reference sequence). The DNA of the CDR3 is TGTGCCAGCAGTTACTCATCGAACACTGAAGCTTTCTTT. Translating it yields CASSYSSNTEAFF.

This chain connects TRBV29-1 to TRBJ2-1; 10 bases fit TRBD2. The junction had 12 bases not matched to a gene; V was cut back by 1 base and J by 6 bases. CDR1 SQVTM and CDR2 ANQGSEA come from the germline V gene. CDR3 length: 17 residues. CDR3 protein: CSVEASGGGYYPNEQFF. CDR3 nucleotides: TGCAGCGTTGAAGCGAGCGGGGGGGGATATTACCCCAATGAGCAGTTCTTC.

With respect to this clone: One junction end disagrees with the germline gene, perhaps due to a read error. The V call is TRBV10-3, the J call TRBJ1-5; TRBD1 might be the D (5 bases). Germline CDR1 is ENHRY and CDR2 is SYGVKD. This CDR3 has 14 residues. CDR3 sequence (DNA): TGTGCCATCAGTCCTGACGGGGCGAATCGGCCCCAGCATTTT. It codes for CAISPDGANRPQHF.

This chain links TRBV4-1 with TRBJ1-4, with unresolved D. This CDR3 spans 12 amino acids. V dropped 0 bases and J dropped 14 bases, with 10 bases sitting between them. The germline CDR1 and CDR2 sequences are MGHRA and YSYEKL. The CDR3 DNA sequence: TGCGCCAGCAGCCAAGATTCCAGGTCGCTGTTTTTT. This codes for CASSQDSRSLFF.